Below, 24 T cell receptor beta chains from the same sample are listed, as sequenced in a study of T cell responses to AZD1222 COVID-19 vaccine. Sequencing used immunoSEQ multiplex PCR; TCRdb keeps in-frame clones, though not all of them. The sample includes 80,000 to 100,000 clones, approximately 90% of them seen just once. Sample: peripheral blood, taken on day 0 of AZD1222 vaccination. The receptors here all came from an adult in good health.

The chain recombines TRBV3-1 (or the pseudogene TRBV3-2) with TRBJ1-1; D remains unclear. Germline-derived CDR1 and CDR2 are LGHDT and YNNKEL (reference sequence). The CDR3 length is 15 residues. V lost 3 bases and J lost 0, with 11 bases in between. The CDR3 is CASSHNGGMNTEAFF. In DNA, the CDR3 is TGTGCCAGCAGCCATAACGGCGGAATGAACACTGAAGCTTTCTTT.

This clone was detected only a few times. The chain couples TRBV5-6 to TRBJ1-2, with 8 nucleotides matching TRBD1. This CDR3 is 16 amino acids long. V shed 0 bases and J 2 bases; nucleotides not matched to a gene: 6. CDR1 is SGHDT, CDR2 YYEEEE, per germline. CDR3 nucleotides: TGTGCCAGCAGCTTGGCCGGACAGGGACGGAACTATGGCTACACCTTC. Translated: CASSLAGQGRNYGYTF.

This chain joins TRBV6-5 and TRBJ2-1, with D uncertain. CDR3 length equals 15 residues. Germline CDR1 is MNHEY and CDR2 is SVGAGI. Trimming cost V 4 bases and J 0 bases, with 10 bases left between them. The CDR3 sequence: CASSLDRPSYNEQFF. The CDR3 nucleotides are TGTGCCAGCAGTTTGGATAGGCCCTCCTACAATGAGCAGTTCTTC.

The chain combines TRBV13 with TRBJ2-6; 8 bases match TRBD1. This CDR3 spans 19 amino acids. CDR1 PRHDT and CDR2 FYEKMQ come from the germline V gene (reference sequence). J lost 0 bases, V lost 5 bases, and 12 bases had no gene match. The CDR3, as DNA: TGTGCCAGCAGCCCCCCTATTTGGGACAGGTACTCTGGGGCCAACGTCCTGACTTTC. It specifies CASSPPIWDRYSGANVLTF.

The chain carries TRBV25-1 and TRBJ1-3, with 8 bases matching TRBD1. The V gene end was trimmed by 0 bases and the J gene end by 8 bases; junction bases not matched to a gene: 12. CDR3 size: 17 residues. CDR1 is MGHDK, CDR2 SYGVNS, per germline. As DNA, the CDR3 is TGTGCCAGCAGTGAATATCTGGGACAGGCGCAACCGGACACCATATATTTT. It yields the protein CASSEYLGQAQPDTIYF.

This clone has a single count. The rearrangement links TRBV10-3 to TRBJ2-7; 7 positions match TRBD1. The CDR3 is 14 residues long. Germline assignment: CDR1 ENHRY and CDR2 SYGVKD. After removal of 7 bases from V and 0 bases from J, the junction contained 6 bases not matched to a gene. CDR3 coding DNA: TGTGCCATCACTTCGGGACAGAGCTCCTACGAGCAGTACTTC. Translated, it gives CAITSGQSSYEQYF.

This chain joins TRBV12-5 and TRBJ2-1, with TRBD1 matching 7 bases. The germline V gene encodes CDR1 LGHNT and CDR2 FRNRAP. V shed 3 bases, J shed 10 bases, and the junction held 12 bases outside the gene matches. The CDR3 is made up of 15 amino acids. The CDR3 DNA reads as TGTGCTAGTGGTTTAGAGGGGGCCCGTAATGTAGAGCAGTTCTTC. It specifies CASGLEGARNVEQFF.

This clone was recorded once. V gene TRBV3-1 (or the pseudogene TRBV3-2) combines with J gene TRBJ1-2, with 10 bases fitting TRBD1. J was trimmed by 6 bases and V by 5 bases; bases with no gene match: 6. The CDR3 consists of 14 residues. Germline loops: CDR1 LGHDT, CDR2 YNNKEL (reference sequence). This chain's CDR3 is CASSTWTGGNGYTF. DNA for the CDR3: TGTGCCAGCAGCACATGGACAGGGGGAAATGGCTACACCTTC.

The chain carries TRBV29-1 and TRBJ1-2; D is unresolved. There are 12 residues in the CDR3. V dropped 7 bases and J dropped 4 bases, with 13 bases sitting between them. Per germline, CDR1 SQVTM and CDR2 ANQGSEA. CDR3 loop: CSAAQALYGYTF. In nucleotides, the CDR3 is TGCAGCGCTGCCCAGGCCCTCTATGGCTACACCTTC.

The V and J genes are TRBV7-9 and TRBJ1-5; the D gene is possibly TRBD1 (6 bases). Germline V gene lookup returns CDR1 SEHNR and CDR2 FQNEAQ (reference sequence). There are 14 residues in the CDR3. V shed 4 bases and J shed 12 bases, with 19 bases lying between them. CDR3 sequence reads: CASSSAGQLMVQHF. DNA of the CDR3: TGTGCCAGCAGCTCAGCGGGACAACTAATGGTCCAGCATTTT. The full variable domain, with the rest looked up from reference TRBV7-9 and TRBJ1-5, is DTGVSQNPRHKITKRGQNVTFRCDPISEHNRLYWYRQTLGQGPEFLTYFQNEAQLEKSRLLSDRFSAERPKGSFSTLEIQRTEQGDSAMYLCASSSAGQLMVQHFGDGTRLSIL.

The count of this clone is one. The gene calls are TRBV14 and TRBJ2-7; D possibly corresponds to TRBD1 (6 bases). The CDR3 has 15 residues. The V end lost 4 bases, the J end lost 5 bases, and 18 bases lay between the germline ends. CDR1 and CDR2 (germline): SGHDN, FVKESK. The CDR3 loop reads CASSRHLTGINEQYF. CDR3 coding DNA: TGTGCCAGCAGCCGCCATTTAACAGGGATCAACGAGCAGTACTTC.

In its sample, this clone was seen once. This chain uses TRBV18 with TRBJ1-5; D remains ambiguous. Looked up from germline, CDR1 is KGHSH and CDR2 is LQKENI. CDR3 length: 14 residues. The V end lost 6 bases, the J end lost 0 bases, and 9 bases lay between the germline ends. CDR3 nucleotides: TGTGCCAGCTCGCACAGCTATAGCAATCAGCCCCAGCATTTT. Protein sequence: CASSHSYSNQPQHF.

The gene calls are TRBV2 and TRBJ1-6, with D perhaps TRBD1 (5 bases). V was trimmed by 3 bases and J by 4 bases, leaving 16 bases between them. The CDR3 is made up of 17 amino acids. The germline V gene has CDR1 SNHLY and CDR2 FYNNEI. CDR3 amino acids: CASSDVAMGLYNSPLHF. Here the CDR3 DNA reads TGTGCCAGCAGTGATGTTGCCATGGGGCTTTATAATTCACCCCTCCACTTT.

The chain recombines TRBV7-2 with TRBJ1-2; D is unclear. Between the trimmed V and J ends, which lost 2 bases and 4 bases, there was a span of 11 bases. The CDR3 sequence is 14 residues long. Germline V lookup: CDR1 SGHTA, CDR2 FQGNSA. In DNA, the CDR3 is TGTGCCAGCAGCTTAACCGGCTTCCTCTATGGCTACACCTTC. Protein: CASSLTGFLYGYTF.

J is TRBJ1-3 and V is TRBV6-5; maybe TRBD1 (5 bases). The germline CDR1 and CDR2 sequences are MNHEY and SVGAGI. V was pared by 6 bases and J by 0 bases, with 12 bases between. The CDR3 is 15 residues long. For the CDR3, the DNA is TGTGCCAGCAGAACTCGGGGGGGCTCTGGAAACACCATATATTTT. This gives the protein CASRTRGGSGNTIYF.

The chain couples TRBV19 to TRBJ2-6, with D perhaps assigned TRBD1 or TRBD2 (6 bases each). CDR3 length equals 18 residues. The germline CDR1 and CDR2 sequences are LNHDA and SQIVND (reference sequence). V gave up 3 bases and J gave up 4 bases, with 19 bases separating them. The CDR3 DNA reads TGTGCCAGTAGTATGGGGGGACACCAACGGACGGGGGCCAACGTCCTGACTTTC. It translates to CASSMGGHQRTGANVLTF.

The CDR3 protein is CASSEGIGGTYEQYF. CDR3 bases: TGTGCCAGCAGTGAAGGAATAGGGGGGACCTACGAGCAGTACTTC. The genes are TRBV6-1 and TRBJ2-7; D may match TRBD1 or TRBD2 (6 bases each). The germline gives CDR1 MNHNS, CDR2 SASEGT. The CDR3 spans 15 residues. V was shortened by 1 base and J by 2 bases, with 12 bases between the two germline ends.

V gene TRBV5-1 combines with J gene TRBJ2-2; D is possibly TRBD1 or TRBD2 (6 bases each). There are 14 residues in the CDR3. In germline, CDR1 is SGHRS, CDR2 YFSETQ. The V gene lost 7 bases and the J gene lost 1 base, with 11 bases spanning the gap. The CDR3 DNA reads TGCGCCAGCCGGGGGCCTGGGAACACCGGGGAGCTGTTTTTT. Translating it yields CASRGPGNTGELFF.

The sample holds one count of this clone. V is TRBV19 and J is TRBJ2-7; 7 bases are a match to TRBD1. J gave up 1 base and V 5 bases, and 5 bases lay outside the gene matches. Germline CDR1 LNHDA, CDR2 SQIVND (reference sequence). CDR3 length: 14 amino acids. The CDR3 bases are TGTGCCAGTAGTGCCGGACAGGTATCCTACGAGCAGTACTTC. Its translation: CASSAGQVSYEQYF.

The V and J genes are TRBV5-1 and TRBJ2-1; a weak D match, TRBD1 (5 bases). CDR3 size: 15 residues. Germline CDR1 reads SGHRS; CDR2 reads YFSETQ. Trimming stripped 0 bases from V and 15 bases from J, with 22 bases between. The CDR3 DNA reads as TGCGCCAGCAGCTTGGCAGGCTCAGGGTTTTTCGGACCGTTCTTC. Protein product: CASSLAGSGFFGPFF.

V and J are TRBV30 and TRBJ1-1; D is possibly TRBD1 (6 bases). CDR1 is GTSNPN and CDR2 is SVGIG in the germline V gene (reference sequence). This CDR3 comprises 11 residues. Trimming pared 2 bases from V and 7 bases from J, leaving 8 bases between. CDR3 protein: CAWSRQVEAFF. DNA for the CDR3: TGTGCCTGGAGTCGACAGGTTGAAGCTTTCTTT.

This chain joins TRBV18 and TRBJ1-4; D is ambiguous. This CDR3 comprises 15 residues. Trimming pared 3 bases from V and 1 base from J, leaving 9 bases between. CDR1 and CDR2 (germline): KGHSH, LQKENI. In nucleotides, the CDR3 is TGTGCCAGCTCACCGCCGGTAGAAACTAATGAAAAACTGTTTTTT. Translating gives CASSPPVETNEKLFF.

The CDR3 DNA follows: TGTGCCAGCAGCGGGGCAGGGAGACCCCAAGAGACCCAGTACTTC. Protein product: CASSGAGRPQETQYF. The genes are TRBV9 and TRBJ2-5, with D tentatively TRBD1 or TRBD2 (5 bases each). The V gene lost 3 bases and the J gene lost 1 base, with 13 bases spanning the gap. The CDR3 has 15 amino acids. From germline, CDR1 is SGDLS and CDR2 YYNGEE.

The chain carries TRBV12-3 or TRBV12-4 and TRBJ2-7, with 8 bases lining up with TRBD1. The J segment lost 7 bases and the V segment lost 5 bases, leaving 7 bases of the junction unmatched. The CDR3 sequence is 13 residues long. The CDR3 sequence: CASSGTGLGEQYF. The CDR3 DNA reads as TGTGCCAGCAGTGGGACAGGCCTGGGGGAGCAGTACTTC.